This T cell receptor (beta chain) is drawn from a study of identical twins. TCRdb called the 5' RACE reads again in MiXCR, with one record for every CDR3 protein. This repertoire shows roughly 1,500,000 distinct CDR3 sequences, roughly 35% found once; its top ten account for about 0.25%. V shed 6 bases and J 0 bases; nucleotides not matched to a gene: 4. This CDR3 comprises 15 residues. Sequencing was performed on cord blood. The origin of this receptor is a newborn girl in good health. V usage is TRBV12-3 or TRBV12-4 and J usage is TRBJ1-4; 7 bases are a match to TRBD1. The CDR3 loop is CASRTGTTTNEKLFF. CDR3 bases: TGTGCCAGCAGGACAGGGACCACAACTAATGAAAAACTGTTTTTT.